One sample yielded the 22 T cell receptor beta chains listed below, sequenced in a study of T cells after yellow fever vaccination. TCRdb redid the calling of the 5' RACE reads with MiXCR, one entry per CDR3 protein. The table includes around 350,000 distinct CDR3 sequences, approximately 10% detected once. The specimen comprised PBMCs, sampled on the day of the first yellow fever vaccination. The receptors come from a man younger than 35 who received the YFV17D yellow fever vaccine.

In this sample, this clonotype turned up a few times. The V and J genes are TRBV18 and TRBJ1-1, with D tentatively TRBD1 (5 bases). This CDR3 comprises 12 residues. The germline V gene has CDR1 KGHSH and CDR2 LQKENI. With 8 bases removed from V and 8 bases from J, the gap between germline ends came to 15 bases. This CDR3 reads CASAGTDLEAFF. CDR3 sequence (DNA): TGTGCCAGCGCAGGGACCGACCTCGAAGCTTTCTTT.

A few counts support this clonotype. V is TRBV6-2 or TRBV6-3 and J is TRBJ2-1; 7 positions agree with TRBD2. V lost 8 bases, J lost 3 bases, and 10 bases stayed unmatched. The V gene's germline CDR1 is MNHEY and CDR2 SVGEGT. The CDR3 loop spans 15 amino acids. In DNA form, the CDR3 reads TGTGCCAGCCGTCCCCCGGGGGGTAACTACAATGAGCAGTTCTTC. Translation: CASRPPGGNYNEQFF.

This clonotype was recorded many times. The chain is built from TRBV20-1 and TRBJ1-5, with D possibly matching TRBD1 (6 bases). The ends were cut back, 5 bases at V and 1 base at J, with 9 bases in the middle. Germline loops: CDR1 DFQATT, CDR2 SNEGSKA (reference sequence). This CDR3 spans 13 amino acids. DNA of the CDR3: TGCAGTGCTCCGACAGGAAGCAATCAGCCCCAGCATTTT. Translation: CSAPTGSNQPQHF.

This clonotype was detected ten times or more. This chain uses TRBV6-4 with TRBJ2-1; either TRBD1 or TRBD2 may fit D (6 bases each). Germline loops: CDR1 MRHNA, CDR2 SNTAGT. This CDR3 spans 14 amino acids. The V and J ends lost 4 bases and 8 bases respectively, with 15 bases between them. CDR3: CASSGRWGADEQFF. CDR3 nucleotides: TGTGCCAGCAGTGGACGCTGGGGGGCCGATGAGCAGTTCTTC.

This clonotype was seen only a few times. The V call is TRBV4-1, the J call TRBJ2-1, with D perhaps matching TRBD1 (6 bases). The V gene's germline CDR1 is MGHRA and CDR2 YSYEKL. Trimming pared 0 bases from V and 4 bases from J, leaving 16 bases between. This CDR3 contains 17 residues. CDR3 sequence (DNA): TGCGCCAGCAGCCAAGACACCGGGGACATTTTATACAATGAGCAGTTCTTC. It codes for CASSQDTGDILYNEQFF.

This clonotype was counted between two and nine times. The CDR3 is CASSVGLDGEQYV. The CDR3 nucleotides read TGTGCCAGCAGTGTCGGACTAGATGGCGAGCAGTACGTC. The chain links TRBV2 to TRBJ2-7; TRBD2 aligns across 7 bases. With 4 bases clipped from V and 6 bases from J, the junction kept 6 bases outside the gene matches. Germline V gene lookup returns CDR1 SNHLY and CDR2 FYNNEI. The CDR3 sequence is 13 residues long.

This clonotype was observed a few times. The gene calls are TRBV3-1 and TRBJ1-4; D uncertain. The V gene's germline CDR1 is LGHDT and CDR2 YNNKEL (reference sequence). V was cut by 5 bases and J by 2 bases, with 12 bases left in between. The CDR3 spans 15 residues. The CDR3 DNA reads as TGTGCCAGCAGCTCCCAGTTAGGGACTAATGAAAAACTGTTTTTT. Translation gives CASSSQLGTNEKLFF.

This clonotype has just a few counts. The V and J genes are TRBV5-1 and TRBJ1-4, with D perhaps matching TRBD1 (5 bases). There are 15 residues in the CDR3. Trimming took off 3 bases at V and 3 bases at J, with 12 bases between the two ends. Per the germline V gene, CDR1 is SGHRS and CDR2 is YFSETQ. The CDR3 DNA reads as TGCGCCAGCAGCTCCCAAGGGGCGGCTAATGAAAAACTGTTTTTT. Protein product: CASSSQGAANEKLFF.

This chain uses TRBV6-1 with TRBJ1-2; 7 nucleotides agree with TRBD1. V lost 6 bases, J lost 5 bases, and 9 bases stayed unmatched. The V gene's germline CDR1 is MNHNS and CDR2 SASEGT. The CDR3 runs to 14 residues. In DNA form, the CDR3 reads TGTGCCAGCAGCAGACAGGGAAGAAGTTATGGCTACACCTTC. It translates to CASSRQGRSYGYTF.

This clonotype was picked up a small number of times. This chain links TRBV20-1 with TRBJ1-3; 10 bases match TRBD1. With V trimmed by 4 bases and J by 3 bases, 6 bases remained unmatched. The CDR3 totals 15 residues. Germline CDR1 reads DFQATT; CDR2 reads SNEGSKA (reference sequence). The CDR3 loop reads CSAKTGQGFGNTIYF. CDR3 nucleotide sequence: TGCAGTGCTAAAACGGGACAGGGGTTTGGAAACACCATATATTTT.

This clonotype occurred a few times. The V gene is TRBV7-2, the J gene TRBJ1-6; no definite D call. Germline V gene lookup returns CDR1 SGHTA and CDR2 FQGNSA. The CDR3 runs 12 residues. Trimming pared 5 bases from V and 6 bases from J, leaving 5 bases between. CDR3 region: CASSPTNSPLHF. CDR3 DNA: TGTGCCAGCAGCCCAACTAATTCACCCCTCCACTTT.

This clonotype was counted at least ten times. J is TRBJ2-5 and V is TRBV7-2; D not resolved. This CDR3 is built from 14 residues. The V end was cut by 5 bases, the J end by 0 bases, with 10 bases between. Germline CDR1 is SGHTA and CDR2 is FQGNSA. The CDR3 sequence is CASSRETYQETQYF. Written as DNA, the CDR3 is TGTGCCAGCAGCCGAGAGACGTACCAAGAGACCCAGTACTTC.

The genes are TRBV18 and TRBJ1-4; D unclear. CDR1 and CDR2 (germline): KGHSH, LQKENI. The CDR3 runs 15 residues. Deletions cut 3 bases from V and 4 bases from J, with 12 bases between. The CDR3, as DNA: TGTGCCAGCTCACCCAGAGGTAGCCATAATGAAAAACTGTTTTTT. Protein product: CASSPRGSHNEKLFF. Drawing the rest from reference TRBV18 and TRBJ1-4, the complete variable domain is NAGVMQNPRHLVRRRGQEARLRCSPMKGHSHVYWYRQLPEEGLKFMVYLQKENIIDESGMPKERFSAEFPKEGPSILRIQQVVRGDSAAYFCASSPRGSHNEKLFFGSGTQLSVL.

The sample holds a few counts of this clonotype. V gene TRBV7-9 combines with J gene TRBJ1-2; 8 bases fit TRBD1. Per germline, CDR1 SEHNR and CDR2 FQNEAQ (reference sequence). The CDR3 has 14 residues. V lost 3 bases, J lost 3 bases, and 3 bases stayed unmatched. The CDR3 bases are TGTGCCAGCAGCTTCCAACAGGGGGACTATGGCTACACCTTC. This encodes CASSFQQGDYGYTF.

The CDR3 is CASSTGTGSYNEQFF. The CDR3 DNA follows: TGTGCCAGCAGTACCGGGACTGGGTCCTACAATGAGCAGTTCTTC. The rearrangement uses TRBV6-1 and TRBJ2-1; TRBD2 might be the D (6 bases). Germline V gene sequence: CDR1 MNHNS, CDR2 SASEGT. Trimming stripped 5 bases from V and 1 base from J, with 12 bases between. The CDR3 is made up of 15 amino acids.

This clonotype appeared a few times. The J gene is TRBJ2-3, the V gene TRBV20-1; D unclear. The CDR3 totals 11 residues. Trimming cost V 3 bases and J 5 bases, with 6 bases left between them. Germline loops: CDR1 DFQATT, CDR2 SNEGSKA (reference sequence). CDR3 in amino acids: CSASQVDTQYF. CDR3 in DNA: TGCAGTGCTAGCCAAGTAGATACGCAGTATTTT.

This chain connects TRBV12-3 or TRBV12-4 to TRBJ2-6, with 9 bases that match TRBD1. V shed 5 bases, J shed 3 bases, and the junction held 8 bases outside the gene matches. This CDR3 region has 17 residues. In DNA form, the CDR3 reads TGTGCCAGCAGTCTGACAGGGGGAATAGGTGGGGCCAACGTCCTGACTTTC. This codes for CASSLTGGIGGANVLTF.

This clonotype was observed a single time. This chain joins TRBV7-2 and TRBJ1-1; D remains ambiguous. V gave up 1 base and J gave up 10 bases, with 10 bases separating them. This CDR3 is built from 12 residues. Per germline, CDR1 SGHTA and CDR2 FQGNSA. CDR3 amino acids: CASSLVPDRAFF. The CDR3 region has the DNA TGTGCCAGCAGCTTAGTACCCGACCGAGCTTTCTTT.

This clonotype was picked up a small number of times. The genes are TRBV6-2 or TRBV6-3 and TRBJ2-2; no definite D call. V was pared by 8 bases and J by 1 base, with 11 bases between. This CDR3 spans 14 amino acids. Per the germline V gene, CDR1 is MNHEY and CDR2 is SVGEGT. The CDR3 coding sequence is TGTGCCAGCCGACCGGCAGGGAACACCGGGGAGCTGTTTTTT. The encoded protein is CASRPAGNTGELFF.

This chain joins TRBV15 and TRBJ2-6; possible D gene TRBD1, 5 bases. With 8 bases removed from V and 3 bases from J, the gap between germline ends came to 14 bases. The CDR3 totals 15 residues. Germline lookup yields CDR1 LNHNV and CDR2 YYDKDF (reference sequence). CDR3 coding DNA: TGTGCCACCCTAGACAGTGTCTTTGGGGCCAACGTCCTGACTTTC. Its translation: CATLDSVFGANVLTF.

The V and J genes are TRBV7-2 and TRBJ1-2; D gene uncertain. Germline V CDR1 and CDR2: SGHTA, FQGNSA. The CDR3 length is 13 residues. Between the trimmed V and J ends, which lost 5 bases and 3 bases, there was a span of 10 bases. CDR3 nucleotides: TGTGCCAGCAGCACGAACAGCTACTATGGCTACACCTTC. Residues: CASSTNSYYGYTF.

In its sample, this clonotype was seen a few times. The chain uses TRBV6-5 and TRBJ2-2; D gene uncertain. The V gene's germline CDR1 is MNHEY and CDR2 SVGAGI. The germline V and J ends were trimmed by 1 base and 3 bases, with 6 bases remaining between them. CDR3 length: 14 amino acids. CDR3 sequence: CASSYYPDTGELFF. The CDR3 region has the DNA TGTGCCAGCAGTTACTACCCCGACACCGGGGAGCTGTTTTTT.